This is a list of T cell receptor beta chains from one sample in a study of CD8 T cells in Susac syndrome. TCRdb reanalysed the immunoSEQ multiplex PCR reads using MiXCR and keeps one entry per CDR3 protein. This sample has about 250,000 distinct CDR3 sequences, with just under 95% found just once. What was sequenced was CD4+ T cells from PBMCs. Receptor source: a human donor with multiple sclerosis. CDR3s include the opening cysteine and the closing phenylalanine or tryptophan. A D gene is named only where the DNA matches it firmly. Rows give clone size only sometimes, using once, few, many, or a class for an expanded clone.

CASSESLLTDTQYF	TGCGCCAGCAGTGAGAGTCTATTAACAGATACGCAGTATTTT	TRBJ2-3	NA	NA	TRBV10-2
CASSRVLRDPGTF	TGTGCCAGTAGTAGGGTCCTGAGAGACCCGGGCACCTTC	TRBJ1-2	NA	NA	TRBV19
CASSFFSGRGETQYF	TGTGCCAGCAGTTTCTTCTCCGGGAGGGGAGAGACCCAGTACTTC	TRBJ2-5	NA	TRBD2	TRBV27
CASSRGGTYEQYF	TGTGCCAGCAGCCGGGGGGGAACCTACGAGCAGTACTTC	TRBJ2-7	NA	TRBD2	TRBV6-2/TRBV6-3
CASSVVAGDTQYF	TGTGCCAGCAGCGTAGTAGCGGGAGATACGCAGTATTTT	TRBJ2-3	NA	TRBD2	TRBV9
CASSVRTGNTEAFF	TGTGCCAGCAGCGTAAGAACAGGGAACACTGAAGCTTTCTTT	TRBJ1-1	NA	NA	TRBV2
CASSTTGSNEKLFF	TGTGCCAGCAGTACGACAGGGTCTAATGAAAAACTGTTTTTT	TRBJ1-4	NA	TRBD1	TRBV12-3/TRBV12-4
CASSVGPGMNTEAFF	TGTGCCAGCAGCGTTGGGCCGGGGATGAACACTGAAGCTTTCTTT	TRBJ1-1	NA	NA	TRBV9
CASSLSGGIDTQYF	TGTGCCAGCAGTTTATCGGGGGGGATAGATACGCAGTATTTT	TRBJ2-3	NA	TRBD2	TRBV12-3/TRBV12-4
CASSLWTGESSGANVLTF	TGCGCCAGCAGCCTCTGGACAGGGGAATCATCTGGGGCCAACGTCCTGACTTTC	TRBJ2-6	NA	TRBD1	TRBV5-1
CATAPRDNTDTQYF	TGTGCCACTGCCCCCCGGGACAACACAGATACGCAGTATTTT	TRBJ2-3	NA	NA	TRBV24-1
CASSSPQGELFF	TGTGCTAGCAGCTCTCCCCAGGGGGAGCTGTTTTTT	TRBJ2-2	NA	NA	TRBV7-7
CSVARGAGTDTQYF	TGCAGCGTTGCTCGCGGGGCGGGCACAGATACGCAGTATTTT	TRBJ2-3	NA	NA	TRBV29-1
CASSPGWQEKLFF	TGTGCCAGCAGTCCCGGGTGGCAGGAAAAACTGTTTTTT	TRBJ1-4	NA	NA	TRBV27
CSVRQNTEAFF	TGCAGCGTGCGACAGAACACTGAAGCTTTCTTT	TRBJ1-1	NA	NA	TRBV29-1
CASSGLGQGTYEQYF	TGTGCCAGCAGTGGGCTGGGACAGGGGACCTACGAGCAGTACTTC	TRBJ2-7	NA	TRBD1	TRBV25-1
CASSLSGSRQETQYF	TGTGCCAGCAGCCTGAGCGGGAGTCGTCAAGAGACCCAGTACTTC	TRBJ2-5	NA	TRBD2	TRBV7-2
CATSEPDRVTDTQYF	TGTGCCACCAGTGAACCCGACAGGGTAACAGATACGCAGTATTTT	TRBJ2-3	NA	TRBD1	TRBV24-1
CSAISSTDTQYF	TGCAGTGCTATATCTAGCACAGATACGCAGTATTTT	TRBJ2-3	NA	NA	TRBV20-1
CASSYLDSGNTIYF	TGTGCCAGCAGCTATCTCGACTCTGGAAACACCATATATTTT	TRBJ1-3	NA	NA	TRBV7-2
CASSYSQSPEAFF	TGTGCCAGCAGTTACTCACAGAGCCCTGAAGCTTTCTTT	TRBJ1-1	NA	NA	TRBV6-6
CASTGGYEQYF	TGTGCCAGCACGGGGGGCTACGAGCAGTACTTC	TRBJ2-7	NA	TRBD2	TRBV28
CASGQGALNTEAFF	TGTGCCAGCGGACAGGGGGCATTGAACACTGAAGCTTTCTTT	TRBJ1-1	NA	TRBD1	TRBV19
CATSRDPVGSGYGYTF	TGTGCCACCAGCAGAGATCCGGTAGGGTCGGGATATGGCTACACCTTC	TRBJ1-2	NA	NA	TRBV15
CSVRYRVSGTEAFF	TGCAGCGTCAGGTACAGGGTATCGGGAACTGAAGCTTTCTTT	TRBJ1-1	NA	NA	TRBV29-1
CASSLGTEQETQYF	TGTGCCAGCAGCCTCGGGACAGAACAAGAGACCCAGTACTTC	TRBJ2-5	NA	TRBD1	TRBV3-1
CASSLELGPQHF	TGTGCCAGCAGTTTAGAGCTGGGACCCCAGCATTTT	TRBJ1-5	once	NA	TRBV12-3/TRBV12-4
CASSIYGTAGAGGAQDTQYF	TGTGCCAGTAGTATATACGGGACAGCAGGAGCGGGTGGGGCCCAAGATACGCAGTATTTT	TRBJ2-3	once	NA	TRBV19
CASSFGPRSYEQYF	TGTGCCAGCAGCTTCGGTCCCCGCTCCTACGAGCAGTACTTC	TRBJ2-7	NA	NA	TRBV5-4
CATSSGENTEAFF	TGTGCCACCAGCAGCGGTGAGAACACTGAAGCTTTCTTT	TRBJ1-1	NA	NA	TRBV15
CSARVTDTQYF	TGCAGTGCTAGAGTTACAGATACGCAGTATTTT	TRBJ2-3	NA	NA	TRBV20-1
CAIRITGGTDTQYF	TGTGCCATCCGGATCACAGGAGGCACAGATACGCAGTATTTT	TRBJ2-3	NA	NA	TRBV10-3
CSVDGIQGGLERFF	TGCAGCGTTGATGGGATTCAAGGGGGCTTAGAGAGGTTCTTT	TRBJ1-1	NA	TRBD1	TRBV29-1
CSARSTEAFF	TGCAGTGCGCGTTCTACTGAAGCTTTCTTT	TRBJ1-1	NA	NA	TRBV20-1
CATSDLGTGLETQYF	TGTGCCACCAGTGATTTGGGGACAGGGCTGGAGACCCAGTACTTC	TRBJ2-5	NA	TRBD1	TRBV24-1
CASTEAFF	TGTGCCAGCACTGAAGCTTTCTTT	TRBJ1-1	few	NA	TRBV6-1
CASSFLAGTNTGELFF	TGTGCCAGCAGTTTCTTGGCGGGGACGAACACCGGGGAGCTGTTTTTT	TRBJ2-2	NA	NA	TRBV12-3/TRBV12-4